The rows below give T cell receptor beta chains drawn from one sample of a study of cytomegalovirus exposure and HLA in healthy donors. TCRdb's table, derived via immunoSEQ multiplex PCR, lists solely in-frame clones and lacks some. The table shows roughly 200,000 clones, with roughly 85% occurring only once. Sequenced material: PBMCs. The receptor set was obtained from a woman between 45 and 60 years old in good health and CMV-seronegative. CDR3s leave out the opening cysteine and the closing phenylalanine or tryptophan. A D gene is named only where the DNA matches it firmly. A clone size is listed for some rows: how often the clone was seen (once, few, many), or a class if it is expanded.

J | size | D | V | CDR3
TRBJ1-1 | few | TRBD1 | TRBV19 | ASRNRGDAF
TRBJ1-6 | . | TRBD1 | TRBV5-6 | ASSLGGQGVYNSPLH
TRBJ2-5 | . | . | TRBV5-1 | ASSLVLTGTQY
TRBJ1-2 | few | . | TRBV28 | ASSLSNNGYT
TRBJ1-1 | . | TRBD1 | TRBV25-1 | ASSGTGGDTEAF
TRBJ1-1 | . | . | TRBV7-9 | SSSSGTTPEAF
TRBJ2-1 | . | TRBD1 | TRBV2 | ASSTRGQNEQF
TRBJ2-3 | . | . | TRBV4-1 | ASSQGSGEDTQY
TRBJ2-2 | . | . | TRBV7-3 | ASSLMGGTTGELF
. | few | TRBD2 | TRBV7-9 | ASSPTSGRRGEQY
TRBJ2-3 | . | . | TRBV4-1 | ASSQGVGGGTSTDTQY
TRBJ1-2 | . | TRBD1 | TRBV7-6 | ASSPRTGDYGYT
TRBJ1-2 | . | TRBD1 | TRBV15 | ATSRDRGRSRGYT
TRBJ2-5 | . | TRBD1 | TRBV6-1 | ATSRDRGETQY
TRBJ2-3 | . | TRBD2 | TRBV6-5 | ASSFLTSGRPDTQY
TRBJ2-2 | . | . | TRBV7-8 | AIPLRYRTGTGELF
TRBJ2-3 | . | TRBD1 | TRBV9 | ASSVTGGRADTQY
TRBJ2-7 | . | . | TRBV19 | ASSNYYEQY
TRBJ2-7 | . | . | TRBV7-2 | ASSLLYEQY
TRBJ1-3 | . | . | TRBV4-2 | ASSQEPDRAGGNTIY
TRBJ2-1 | . | . | TRBV13 | ASSLGGSNEQF
TRBJ2-1 | once | TRBD1 | TRBV5-1 | ASSSLGTGSTYNEQL
TRBJ2-3 | few | . | TRBV6-1 | ASSDRGGPSETQY
TRBJ2-5 | few | TRBD2 | TRBV9 | ASSSGGLAGVGETQY
TRBJ1-1 | . | TRBD1 | TRBV19 | ASSMAGGPTEAF
TRBJ2-5 | . | TRBD1 | TRBV5-1 | ASSLWGQQETQY
TRBJ1-1 | . | . | TRBV27 | ASSLSGQGRAF
TRBJ2-5 | . | . | TRBV7-2 | ASSLNRGQETQY
TRBJ2-7 | . | . | TRBV7-7 | ASSLIRGTGFFYEQY
TRBJ1-5 | . | TRBD1 | TRBV19 | ASSYRGGNQPQH
TRBJ2-3 | . | TRBD2 | TRBV27 | ASSFGLAGGTDTQY
TRBJ2-4 | . | . | TRBV19 | ASSIHGENIQY
TRBJ2-7 | . | . | TRBV7-9 | ASSLGPGVEQY
TRBJ2-1 | . | TRBD2 | TRBV5-4 | ASSLVGLAGSNEQF
TRBJ2-2 | . | . | TRBV30 | AWTSGTGELF
TRBJ1-6 | . | . | TRBV6-1 | ASSAGPGGNSPLH
TRBJ2-1 | . | . | TRBV7-9 | ASSLAYEQF